This record concerns one TCR beta chain sequence. This entry is derived from a study of blood T cell repertoires in COVID-19. At the level of the study: The origin of the acute and convalescent COVID-19 samples was the United States, Italy and Spain. In each case, the material was cDNA or gDNA derived from T cells, B-cell-depleted T cells, or PBMCs.

Authors' methods: Nucleated cell number was recorded as an estimate derived from reference gene primer amplification. TCRdb's copy holds only in-frame clones and misses some; the assay was immunoSEQ multiplex PCR. The V and J calls and clone size are taken from that table; D and trimming were inferred from the DNA. This sample yields fewer than 60,000 clones, of which approximately 84% are seen a single time; roughly 3.9% belongs to the top ten. Trimming pared 5 bases from V and 8 bases from J, leaving 19 bases between. The CDR3 has 15 amino acids. The V gene's germline CDR1 is KGHSH and CDR2 LQKENI.

Sequenced sample: peripheral blood. The source of this sequence is a man between 60 and 75 years old with acute or convalescent COVID-19. The chain joins TRBV18 to TRBJ2-1; D is perhaps TRBD2 (6 bases). The CDR3 nucleotides are TGTGCCAGCTCATCGAACCGGGAGACCACGGATGAGCAGTTCTTC. It yields the protein CASSSNRETTDEQFF.